A single sample gave rise to the 20 T cell receptor beta chains below, sequenced in a study of radiation and T cells in renal cell carcinoma. Specified treatment: treatment-naive control, cytoreductive nephrectomy. The method was immunoSEQ multiplex PCR; TCRdb's version includes in-frame clones alone and lacks a portion of them. Seen here are fewer than 9,000 clones, approximately 64% observed once, and the top ten hold about 39%. Sequences were derived from tumor tissue, sampled from a patient whose treatment was nephrectomy without radiotherapy. Receptors were obtained from a woman in her 70s with renal cell carcinoma.

The genes are TRBV18 and TRBJ2-1; tentatively, D is TRBD1 or TRBD2 (6 bases each). Germline-derived CDR1 and CDR2 are KGHSH and LQKENI. The CDR3 contains 14 residues. V lost 5 bases and J lost 7, with 15 bases in between. CDR3: CASSSTGRLNEQFF. In DNA form, the CDR3 reads TGTGCCAGCTCATCCACAGGGAGGTTGAATGAGCAGTTCTTC.

The rearrangement joins TRBV18 to TRBJ2-7; 8 bases agree with TRBD2. Per germline, CDR1 KGHSH and CDR2 LQKENI. V lost 6 bases to trimming and J lost 1 base; unmatched junction nucleotides: 5. The CDR3 totals 14 residues. This CDR3 reads CASSREGPSYEQYF. CDR3 sequence (DNA): TGTGCCAGCTCCCGGGAGGGGCCGTCCTACGAGCAGTACTTC. The entire variable domain, with the rest obtained from reference TRBV18 and TRBJ2-7, is as follows: NAGVMQNPRHLVRRRGQEARLRCSPMKGHSHVYWYRQLPEEGLKFMVYLQKENIIDESGMPKERFSAEFPKEGPSILRIQQVVRGDSAAYFCASSREGPSYEQYFGPGTRLTVT.

The V call is TRBV2, the J call TRBJ2-5; TRBD1 matches 9 bases. Germline trimming cut 4 bases from V and 7 bases from J; bases unmatched to any gene: 7. CDR1 and CDR2 from the germline V gene are SNHLY and FYNNEI. The CDR3 contains 14 residues. The CDR3 loop is CASSGEQGAGTQYF. CDR3 coding DNA: TGTGCCAGCAGTGGGGAACAGGGGGCCGGGACCCAGTACTTC.

The chain's CDR3 is CASSLVGELGGDTDTQYF. The CDR3 DNA follows: TGTGCCAGCAGCTTAGTGGGAGAACTAGGGGGTGACACAGATACGCAGTATTTT. The rearrangement links TRBV13 to TRBJ2-3; TRBD1 might be the D (6 bases). Trimming shortened V by 1 base and J by 2 bases, and 19 bases separated the two germline ends. From germline, CDR1 is PRHDT and CDR2 FYEKMQ (reference sequence). The length of the CDR3 is 18 residues.

V is TRBV6-1 and J is TRBJ2-5; 8 bases are a match to TRBD2. CDR1 and CDR2 from the germline V gene are MNHNS and SASEGT. V gave up 6 bases and J gave up 4 bases; unmatched junction bases: 7. The CDR3 covers 14 residues. CDR3 in DNA: TGTGCCAGCAGAGTAACTAGCGGTGGAGAGACCCAGTACTTC. As protein: CASRVTSGGETQYF.

J is TRBJ1-1 and V is TRBV7-2; tentative D call: TRBD1 (5 bases). CDR1 and CDR2 (germline): SGHTA, FQGNSA. The CDR3 is 14 residues long. Between the trimmed V and J ends, which lost 5 bases and 6 bases, there was a span of 16 bases. The CDR3 coding sequence is TGTGCCAGCAGCGCCAGGGTGAACAGAGCTGAAGCTTTCTTT. It yields the protein CASSARVNRAEAFF.

This chain connects TRBV6-6 to TRBJ1-4; TRBD1 might be the D (6 bases). The CDR3 has 14 residues. V gave up 6 bases and J gave up 8 bases, with 16 bases separating them. Germline V gene sequence: CDR1 MNHNY, CDR2 SVGAGI (reference sequence). The CDR3 nucleotides read TGTGCCAGCAGAGGTCGCACTGGGGGCGAAAAACTGTTTTTT. Protein: CASRGRTGGEKLFF.

The chain uses TRBV27 and TRBJ2-1; no clear D. Germline CDR1 MNHEY, CDR2 SMNVEV (reference sequence). This CDR3 is 14 amino acids long. V lost 6 bases, J lost 1 base, and 10 bases lay in between. CDR3: CASSRQGSYNEQFF. The DNA of the CDR3 is TGTGCCAGCAGCCGACAAGGGTCCTACAATGAGCAGTTCTTC.

This clone was detected only a few times. The V gene is TRBV9, the J gene TRBJ1-5; a possible D gene is TRBD1 (5 bases). CDR3 length: 15 residues. In germline, CDR1 is SGDLS, CDR2 YYNGEE. Trimming took off 0 bases at V and 1 base at J, with 8 bases between the two ends. CDR3 amino acids: CASSVEGDSNQPQHF. CDR3 DNA sequence: TGTGCCAGCAGCGTAGAAGGGGACAGCAATCAGCCCCAGCATTTT.

This clone is a singleton in its sample. This sequence joins TRBV5-1 and TRBJ1-1; D not certain. V dropped 4 bases and J dropped 0 bases, with 13 bases sitting between them. From germline, CDR1 is SGHRS and CDR2 YFSETQ. The CDR3 runs 15 residues. The CDR3 reads CASSGTNFMNTEAFF. The CDR3 nucleotides read TGCGCCAGCAGCGGAACAAACTTCATGAACACTGAAGCTTTCTTT.

The chain uses TRBV5-1 and TRBJ2-4; 8 bases align to TRBD2. The CDR3 runs 14 residues. V gave up 6 bases and J gave up 5 bases; unmatched junction bases: 7. Germline CDR1 SGHRS, CDR2 YFSETQ. The CDR3 protein is CASTRLGGENIQYF. The CDR3 DNA follows: TGCGCCAGCACCCGCCTCGGGGGGGAAAACATTCAGTACTTC.

The gene calls are TRBV14 and TRBJ2-1; D is unclear. Between the trimmed V and J ends, which lost 1 base and 1 base, there was a span of 8 bases. The CDR3 runs 15 residues. Germline CDR1 and CDR2: SGHDN and FVKESK. CDR3 bases: TGTGCCAGCAGCCAAGGAGGAACTTCCTACAATGAGCAGTTCTTC. It translates to CASSQGGTSYNEQFF.

The gene calls are TRBV18 and TRBJ1-5, with 9 bases matching TRBD1. Germline-derived CDR1 and CDR2 are KGHSH and LQKENI. The V gene end was trimmed by 5 bases and the J gene end by 4 bases; junction bases not matched to a gene: 6. The CDR3 is 15 residues long. The CDR3 DNA reads as TGTGCCAGCTCAGCGGACAGGGGAGGAAATCAGCCCCAGCATTTT. Encoded protein: CASSADRGGNQPQHF.

In its sample, this clone was seen a few times. The V and J genes are TRBV7-2 and TRBJ2-7; 9 bases fit TRBD2. The CDR3 has 16 amino acids. Germline lookup yields CDR1 SGHTA and CDR2 FQGNSA. V lost 5 bases, J lost 9 bases, and 17 bases stayed unmatched. The CDR3 DNA sequence: TGTGCCAGCAGCAGTAGCGGGGGTGGGCCCTACGGCGGGCAGTACTTC. Protein sequence: CASSSSGGGPYGGQYF. Combining the CDR3 with reference TRBV7-2 and TRBJ2-7 gives the whole variable domain GAGVSQSPSNKVTEKGKDVELRCDPISGHTALYWYRQSLGQGLEFLIYFQGNSAPDKSGLPSDRFSAERTGGSVSTLTIQRTQQEDSAVYLCASSSSGGGPYGGQYFGPGTRLTVT.

This chain uses TRBV6-1 with TRBJ2-7, with D unclear. V dropped 3 bases and J dropped 4 bases, with 10 bases sitting between them. Per germline, CDR1 MNHNS and CDR2 SASEGT. The CDR3 covers 13 residues. CDR3 amino acids: CASSDALGYEQYF. CDR3 bases: TGTGCCAGCAGTGATGCCCTCGGGTACGAGCAGTACTTC.

J is TRBJ1-4 and V is TRBV6-5; D remains unclear. Per germline, CDR1 MNHEY and CDR2 SVGAGI. The CDR3 is 16 amino acids. With 2 bases removed from V and 8 bases from J, the gap between germline ends came to 18 bases. CDR3 in amino acids: CASSYGDPEHYEKLFF. The CDR3 nucleotides read TGTGCCAGCAGTTACGGAGACCCGGAGCATTACGAAAAACTGTTTTTT.

The sample holds one count of this clone. The chain links TRBV9 to TRBJ2-5, with D possibly being TRBD2 (5 bases). This CDR3 is built from 16 residues. The germline V gene encodes CDR1 SGDLS and CDR2 YYNGEE. V was shortened by 0 bases and J by 9 bases, with 21 bases between the two germline ends. The CDR3 DNA reads as TGTGCCAGCAGCGTAGATCAGGAGACCAGACTCGGGGCCCAGTACTTC. Its protein product is CASSVDQETRLGAQYF.

V is TRBV27 and J is TRBJ2-1, with no clear D. This CDR3 is built from 12 residues. Germline lookup yields CDR1 MNHEY and CDR2 SMNVEV (reference sequence). The V end was cut by 5 bases, the J end by 6 bases, with 8 bases between. This chain's CDR3 is CASSIIGNEQFF. For the CDR3, the DNA is TGTGCCAGCAGTATAATTGGCAATGAGCAGTTCTTC.

The chain carries TRBV2 and TRBJ1-6; D is unresolved. Germline V gene data show CDR1 as SNHLY and CDR2 as FYNNEI. The CDR3 runs 15 residues. Trimming shortened V by 6 bases and J by 7 bases, and 16 bases separated the two germline ends. CDR3 region: CASSTLAPSNSPLHF. Written as DNA, the CDR3 is TGTGCCAGCAGCACACTGGCCCCGAGCAATTCACCCCTCCACTTT.

The chain uses TRBV6-6 and TRBJ1-2, with a weak D call TRBD1 (5 bases). Trimming removed 5 bases at V and 8 bases at J, with 9 bases between. CDR3 length equals 11 residues. Germline-derived CDR1 and CDR2 are MNHNY and SVGAGI (reference sequence). CDR3 in amino acids: CASSEGIGYTF. The CDR3 DNA reads TGTGCCAGCAGTGAGGGGATAGGCTACACCTTC.